The entry that follows covers one T cell receptor beta chain sequence. What the recovered Cohort 3 donors had was two negative PCRs, clearance, or symptom resolution. The data were produced by immunoSEQ multiplex PCR, yet TCRdb's version contains in-frame clones alone and is incomplete. The repertoire holds 350,000 to 450,000 clones, with roughly 87% as singletons. This specimen belongs to a study of blood T cell repertoires in COVID-19. Study in general: COVID-19 samples, acute and convalescent, were from the United States, Italy and Spain. From T cells, B-cell-depleted T cells, or PBMCs came the material, which was cDNA or gDNA.

Sequencing was carried out using PBMCs or T cells enriched from blood (not recorded which). The sequence came from a woman aged 45-60 years who had recovered from COVID-19.

As DNA, the CDR3 is TGTGCCTGGAGCTACACGGACAGGGAGCTCGGGGAGCTGTTTTTT. Translating gives CAWSYTDRELGELFF. The genes are TRBV30 and TRBJ2-2, with 8 bases matching TRBD1. There are 15 residues in the CDR3. CDR1 is GTSNPN, CDR2 SVGIG, per germline (reference sequence). V lost 3 bases and J lost 7; bases outside the gene matches: 10.